This TCR beta chain was documented in a study of CD8 T cells in ankylosing spondylitis. Via MiXCR, TCRdb re-called the 5' RACE reads, giving one row per CDR3 protein. The sample shows 30,000 to 40,000 distinct CDR3 sequences, 10% of them seen only once. This clonotype was observed many times. The junction had 4 bases not matched to a gene; V was cut back by 1 base and J by 7 bases. Per germline, CDR1 LGHNA and CDR2 YSLEER. The CDR3 spans 15 residues. The V call is TRBV4-3, the J call TRBJ2-2; 9 bases are shared with TRBD2. The sequenced sample consisted of blood, either unsorted or a sorted T cell fraction (not recorded which). The TCR comes from a male donor with ankylosing spondylitis or in good health (not recorded which). The CDR3 DNA is TGCGCCAGCAGCCAAGGACTAGCGGAAGACGGGGAGCTGTTTTTT. Protein product: CASSQGLAEDGELFF.